This TCR delta chain was recorded in a study of γδ T cells in repeated Plasmodium falciparum infection. General study findings and limits: Malian children's Vdelta2-negative repertoires appeared more expanded and less diverse than Australians'.

Germline V gene data show CDR1 as TVYSNPD and CDR2 as GDNSRS (reference sequence). The CDR3 covers 21 residues. Sequencing covered both gamma and delta TCR chains per sample. TCRdb redid clone calling on the multiplex PCR reads using CATT. The sample yields around 49,000 delta-chain clones, about 2% seen once. This clone was counted a few times. What it binds is unknown. A read error is likely here: a far larger clone is one base away. The same CDR3 also results from other DNA sequences found in this sample. Vgamma9/Vdelta2+ and Vdelta2-negative gammadelta T cells were flow-sorted from PBMC for bulk sequencing.

The V gene call is TRDV3, and the J gene call is absent; TRDD3, as called in the table, went unchecked against the DNA. Source material: gamma-delta T cells from blood. This TCR was sampled from a pool of human donors (malaria-infected and uninfected, not separated). CDR3 amino acids: CAWGSTRRYWGIPSNTDKLIF. Here the CDR3 DNA reads TGTGCCTGGGGGTCGACGAGGAGGTACTGGGGGATCCCCTCCAACACCGATAAACTTATCTTT.